A single sample is the source of the 7 T cell receptor beta chains below, sequenced in a study of Ad26.COV2.S vaccination and SARS-CoV-2 variants (dated by TCRdb to about 2021). Library construction relied on the immunoSEQ multiplex PCR assay. What TCRdb holds here is the immuneACCESS table cut down to in-frame rearrangements. Part of the clones is not present; checked against another copy, under half of the missing clones reflect an unresolved V gene, and the others are unexplained. The sample table records 350,000 to 450,000 clones; roughly 87% of these occur just once. The ten largest clones capture around 3.6% of the sample. Sample treatment or condition, as interpreted from the label and publication: around 19 received Ad26.COV2.S at low or high dose, single or two shots; roughly 5 received placebo; per-sample allocation not given. For vaccine and placebo recipients, the sequenced repertoires came from samples collected on day 63 after the first injection.

The source material was peripheral blood, sampled in a trial of Ad26.COV2.S vaccine versus placebo. The receptors come from a person aged 18-60 years who received the Ad26.COV2.S COVID-19 vaccine or a placebo.

This chain joins TRBV4-2 and TRBJ1-3; 7 bases agree with TRBD1. The V gene's germline CDR1 is LGHNA and CDR2 YNFKEQ. The V gene end was trimmed by 4 bases and the J gene end by 0 bases; junction bases not matched to a gene: 9. This CDR3 spans 17 amino acids. The CDR3 spells CASSPVGTANSGNTIYF. The CDR3 DNA sequence: TGTGCCAGCAGCCCAGTGGGGACAGCCAACTCTGGAAACACCATATATTTT.

The chain has TRBV12-3 or TRBV12-4 and TRBJ1-2, with D unresolved. V lost 2 bases to trimming and J lost 8 bases, with 12 bases between them. This CDR3 is built from 13 residues. Here the CDR3 DNA reads TGTGCCAGCAGTTTAATAGGCTGGAAGGGCTACACCTTC. It translates to CASSLIGWKGYTF.

The J gene is TRBJ2-1, the V gene TRBV5-6; D possibly uses TRBD1 or TRBD2 (5 bases each). The CDR3 has 12 residues. V was pared by 4 bases and J by 8 bases, with 10 bases between. Per the germline V gene, CDR1 is SGHDT and CDR2 is YYEEEE. DNA of the CDR3: TGTGCCAGCAGCAGGGGCGGGTATGAGCAGTTCTTC. Its protein product is CASSRGGYEQFF.

V usage is TRBV4-1 and J usage is TRBJ1-1, with D perhaps TRBD1 (5 bases). The germline V gene encodes CDR1 MGHRA and CDR2 YSYEKL. The V end was cut by 0 bases, the J end by 4 bases, with 12 bases between. The CDR3 is made up of 15 amino acids. The CDR3 region has the DNA TGCGCCAGCAGCCAAGAGAGCAGGGTTGGCACTGAAGCTTTCTTT. As protein: CASSQESRVGTEAFF.

This clone is a singleton in its sample. This chain joins TRBV7-6 and TRBJ1-1; a possible D gene is TRBD1 (6 bases). CDR3 length: 16 amino acids. V lost 1 base, J lost 2 bases, and 14 bases lay in between. CDR1 is SGHVS and CDR2 is FNYEAQ in the germline V gene. CDR3 DNA: TGTGCCAGCAGCTTAGGTCGGACAGAGGGAAACACTGAAGCTTTCTTT. Translation: CASSLGRTEGNTEAFF.

The rearrangement uses TRBV5-8 and TRBJ1-5, with 9 bases identical to TRBD1. Germline CDR1 SGHTS, CDR2 YDEGEE. The CDR3 covers 15 residues. Trimming at V came to 4 bases and at J to 7 bases, leaving 9 bases not matched to a gene. The CDR3 is CASSNTGTGKQPQHF. The CDR3 DNA sequence: TGTGCCAGCAGCAACACCGGGACAGGGAAACAGCCCCAGCATTTT.

The chain combines TRBV6-6 with TRBJ2-5; tentatively, D is TRBD1 (6 bases). V was pared by 2 bases and J by 9 bases, with 13 bases between. Germline V gives CDR1 MNHNY, CDR2 SVGAGI (reference sequence). The CDR3 runs 13 residues. The CDR3 reads CASSYGASGAQYF. CDR3 coding DNA: TGTGCCAGCAGTTACGGCGCATCAGGGGCCCAGTACTTC.